This TCR beta chain was captured in a study of blood T cell repertoires in COVID-19. In the study overall: COVID-19 samples from acute and convalescent phases originated in the United States, Italy and Spain. In each case, the material was cDNA or gDNA derived from T cells, B-cell-depleted T cells, or PBMCs.

In the original workflow: Amplification with reference gene primers provided the estimates of nucleated cell counts. Data came from immunoSEQ multiplex PCR; TCRdb stores just in-frame clones and leaves some out. The V and J calls and clone size are taken from that table; D and trimming were inferred from the DNA. The repertoire has 140,000 to 150,000 clones, 65% to 80% of them found once; the top ten carry about 4%. Sequencing was carried out using peripheral blood. The receptor comes from a man aged 55-75 years with acute or convalescent COVID-19.

The CDR3 spells CASSYDTYEQYF. Here the CDR3 DNA reads TGTGCCAGCAGCTACGACACCTACGAGCAGTACTTC. The genes are TRBV7-9 and TRBJ2-7; D not resolved. The CDR3 contains 12 residues. Germline CDR1 is SEHNR and CDR2 is FQNEAQ (reference sequence). V lost 4 bases and J lost 2, with 6 bases in between. Filled out from reference TRBV7-9 and TRBJ2-7, the complete variable domain reads DTGVSQNPRHKITKRGQNVTFRCDPISEHNRLYWYRQTLGQGPEFLTYFQNEAQLEKSRLLSDRFSAERPKGSFSTLEIQRTEQGDSAMYLCASSYDTYEQYFGPGTRLTVT.